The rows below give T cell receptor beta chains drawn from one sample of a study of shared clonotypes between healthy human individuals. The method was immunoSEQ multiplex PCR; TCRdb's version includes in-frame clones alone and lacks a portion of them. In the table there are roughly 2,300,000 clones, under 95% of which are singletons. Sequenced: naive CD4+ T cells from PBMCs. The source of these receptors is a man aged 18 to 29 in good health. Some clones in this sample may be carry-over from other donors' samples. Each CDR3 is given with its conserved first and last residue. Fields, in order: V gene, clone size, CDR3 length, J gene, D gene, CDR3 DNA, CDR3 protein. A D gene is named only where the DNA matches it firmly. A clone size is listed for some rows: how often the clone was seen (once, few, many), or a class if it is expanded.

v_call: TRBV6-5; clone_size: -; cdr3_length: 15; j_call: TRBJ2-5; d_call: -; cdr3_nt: TGTGCCAGCAGTTACCAGTCAGGTTTAAAAGAGACCCAGTACTTC; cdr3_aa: CASSYQSGLKETQYF
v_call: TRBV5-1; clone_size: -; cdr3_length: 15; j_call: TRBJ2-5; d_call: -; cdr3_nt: TGCGCCAGCAGCGAAACACCGACCTCCCAAGAGACCCAGTACTTC; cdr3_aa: CASSETPTSQETQYF
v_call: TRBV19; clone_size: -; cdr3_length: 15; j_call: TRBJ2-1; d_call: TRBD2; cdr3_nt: TGTGCCAGTAGTCCGGGACTAGCGGGAGGCAATGAGCAGTTCTTC; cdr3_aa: CASSPGLAGGNEQFF
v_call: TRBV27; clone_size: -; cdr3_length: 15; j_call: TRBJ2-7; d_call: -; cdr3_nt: TGTGCCAGCAGTTTAGTTCGGAGGGGGACCTACGAGCAGTACTTC; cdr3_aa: CASSLVRRGTYEQYF
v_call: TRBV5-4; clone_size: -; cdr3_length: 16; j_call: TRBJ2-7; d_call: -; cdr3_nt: TGTGCCAGCAGCTCGGGTACCGGGACATTCGTGCCCGAGCAGTACTTC; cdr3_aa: CASSSGTGTFVPEQYF
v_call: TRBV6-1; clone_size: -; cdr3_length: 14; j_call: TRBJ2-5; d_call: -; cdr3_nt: TGTGCCAGCAGTGAATTTTCTGAAAAGAGGGCCCAGTACTTC; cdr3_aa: CASSEFSEKRAQYF
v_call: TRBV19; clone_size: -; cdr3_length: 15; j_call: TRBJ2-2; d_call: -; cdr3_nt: TGTGCCAGTAGTATAGGCCAGACTAGAGCCGGGGAGCTGTTTTTT; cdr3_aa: CASSIGQTRAGELFF
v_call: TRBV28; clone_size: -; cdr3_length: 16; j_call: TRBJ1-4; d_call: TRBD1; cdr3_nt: TGTGCCAGCAGTTTGCGTCTCGGGACAGGGAGTGTAAAACTGTTTTTT; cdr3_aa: CASSLRLGTGSVKLFF
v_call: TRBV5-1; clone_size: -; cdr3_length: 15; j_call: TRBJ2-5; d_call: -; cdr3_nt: TGCGCCAGCAGCTCTCTCGGGAATTTCGGGGAGACCCAGTACTTC; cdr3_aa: CASSSLGNFGETQYF
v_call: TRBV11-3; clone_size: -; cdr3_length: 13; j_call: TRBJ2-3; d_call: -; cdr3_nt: TGTGCCAGCAGCTTGTCCCGCACAGATACGCAGTATTTT; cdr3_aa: CASSLSRTDTQYF
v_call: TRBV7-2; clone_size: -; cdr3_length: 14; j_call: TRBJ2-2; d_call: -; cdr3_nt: TGTGCCAGCAGCTTAGCGCCTCTGTCCGGGGAGCTGTTTTTT; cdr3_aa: CASSLAPLSGELFF
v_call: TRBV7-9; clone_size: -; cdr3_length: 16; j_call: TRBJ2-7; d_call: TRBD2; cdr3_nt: TGTGCCAGCAGCTTAGACTGGTCTAGCGGAGCCTACGAGCAGTACTTC; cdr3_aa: CASSLDWSSGAYEQYF
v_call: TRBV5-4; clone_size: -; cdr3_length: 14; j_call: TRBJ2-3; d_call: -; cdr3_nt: TGTGCCAGCAGCTTAGTCGCCTCCCGTAGCGAGCAGTATTTT; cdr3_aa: CASSLVASRSEQYF
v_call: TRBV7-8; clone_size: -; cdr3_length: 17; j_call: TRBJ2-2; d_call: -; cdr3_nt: TGTGCCAGCACACCCCGAGGGGGATTAGCGAACACCGGGGAGCTGTTTTTT; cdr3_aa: CASTPRGGLANTGELFF
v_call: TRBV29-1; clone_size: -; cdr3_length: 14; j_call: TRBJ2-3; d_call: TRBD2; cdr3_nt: TGCAGCGGCCGTCTCGGACTAGCCACAGATACGCAGTATTTT; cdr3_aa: CSGRLGLATDTQYF
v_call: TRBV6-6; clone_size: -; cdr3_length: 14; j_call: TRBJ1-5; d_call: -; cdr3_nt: TGTGCCAGCAGCCGGACACGGGTTGATCAGCCCCAGCATTTT; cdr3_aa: CASSRTRVDQPQHF
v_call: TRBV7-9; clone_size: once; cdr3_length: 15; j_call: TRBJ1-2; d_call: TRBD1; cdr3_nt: TGTGCCAGCAGCTCCACAGGGGATTTGAGCACTGGCTACACCTTC; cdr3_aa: CASSSTGDLSTGYTF
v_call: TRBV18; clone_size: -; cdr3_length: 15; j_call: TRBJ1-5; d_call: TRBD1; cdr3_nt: TGTGCCAGCTCACGGGACAGAAATAGCAATCAGCCCCAGCATTTT; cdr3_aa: CASSRDRNSNQPQHF
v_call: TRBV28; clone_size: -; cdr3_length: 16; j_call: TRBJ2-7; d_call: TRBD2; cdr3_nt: TGTGCCAGCAGTTTCATGGCTAGCGGGAGGGTCTACGAGCAGTACTTC; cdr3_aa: CASSFMASGRVYEQYF
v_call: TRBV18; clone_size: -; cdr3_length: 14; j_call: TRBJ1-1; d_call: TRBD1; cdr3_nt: TGTGCCAGCTCACCACCCGGGACAGCCATCGCAGCTTTCTTT; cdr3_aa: CASSPPGTAIAAFF
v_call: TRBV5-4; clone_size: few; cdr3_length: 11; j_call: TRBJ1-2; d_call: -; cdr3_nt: TGTGCCAGCAGTAGTATTTGGGGCTACACCTTC; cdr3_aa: CASSSIWGYTF
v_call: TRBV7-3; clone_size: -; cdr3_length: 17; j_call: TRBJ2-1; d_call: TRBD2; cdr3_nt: TGTGCCAGCAGCCCTCGGACTAGCGGGAGCTCCTACAATGAGCAGTTCTTC; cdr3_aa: CASSPRTSGSSYNEQFF
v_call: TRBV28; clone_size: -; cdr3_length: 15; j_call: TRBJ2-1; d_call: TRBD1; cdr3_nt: TGTGCCAGCCGTTCCACCGGGACAGGGTATGATGAGCAGTTCTTC; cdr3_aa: CASRSTGTGYDEQFF
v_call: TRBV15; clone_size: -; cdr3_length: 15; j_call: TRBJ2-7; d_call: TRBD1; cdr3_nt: TGTGCCACCAGCAGAGTGACAGGGGGCAGATACGAGCAGTACTTC; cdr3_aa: CATSRVTGGRYEQYF
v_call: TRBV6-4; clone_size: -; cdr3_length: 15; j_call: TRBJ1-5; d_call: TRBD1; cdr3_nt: TGTGCCAGCAGTGCCCACAGGGGACCCGGAGGTCCCCAGCATTTT; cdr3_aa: CASSAHRGPGGPQHF
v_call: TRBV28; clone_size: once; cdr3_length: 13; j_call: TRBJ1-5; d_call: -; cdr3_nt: TGTGCCAGCAGTTTAGGGCTCTCCGGGCCCCAGCATTTT; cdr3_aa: CASSLGLSGPQHF
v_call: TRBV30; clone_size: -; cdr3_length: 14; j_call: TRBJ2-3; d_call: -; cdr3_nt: TGTGCCTGGAGTGTTGGGTCCCCCACAGATACGCAGTATTTT; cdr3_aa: CAWSVGSPTDTQYF
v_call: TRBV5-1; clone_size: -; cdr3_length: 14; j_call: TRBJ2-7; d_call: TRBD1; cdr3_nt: TGCGCCAGCAGCTTGGGGGACAGCGCCTACGAGCAGTACTTC; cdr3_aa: CASSLGDSAYEQYF
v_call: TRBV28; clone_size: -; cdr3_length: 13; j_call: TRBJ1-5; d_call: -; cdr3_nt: TGTGCCAGCATCGAGGTTCGAGGGCAGCCCCAGCATTTT; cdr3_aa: CASIEVRGQPQHF
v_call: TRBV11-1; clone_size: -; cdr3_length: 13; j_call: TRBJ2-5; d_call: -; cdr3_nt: TGTGCCAGCAGCTTTCCGGAGGCGGAGACCCAGTACTTC; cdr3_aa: CASSFPEAETQYF
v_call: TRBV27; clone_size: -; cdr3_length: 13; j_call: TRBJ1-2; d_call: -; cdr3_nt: TGTGCCAGCAGTTTACAGGGGAAGGAGGGCTACACCTTC; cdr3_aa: CASSLQGKEGYTF
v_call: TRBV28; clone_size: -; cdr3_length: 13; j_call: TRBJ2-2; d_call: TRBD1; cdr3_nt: TGTGCCAGCCTTGACAGGGGGCGCGGGGAGCTGTTTTTT; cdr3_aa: CASLDRGRGELFF
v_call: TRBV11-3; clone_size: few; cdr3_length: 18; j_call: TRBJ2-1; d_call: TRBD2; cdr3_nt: TGTGCCAGCAGCTTAGGTAGATGGTTAGCGGGAGTCGCCAATGAGCAGTTCTTC; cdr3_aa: CASSLGRWLAGVANEQFF
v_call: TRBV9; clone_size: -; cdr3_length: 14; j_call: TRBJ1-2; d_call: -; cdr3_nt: TGTGCCAGCAGCGTAGAAGCCCTCGGGGGTAGCTACACCTTC; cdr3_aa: CASSVEALGGSYTF
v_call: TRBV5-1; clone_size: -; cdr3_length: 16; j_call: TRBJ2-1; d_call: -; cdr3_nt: TGCGCCAGCAGCCCCGGAGGGACAAATTTTTTACATGAGCAGTTCTTC; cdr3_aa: CASSPGGTNFLHEQFF
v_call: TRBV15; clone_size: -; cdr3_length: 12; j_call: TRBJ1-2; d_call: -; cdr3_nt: TGTGCCACCAGCCTTGCGGCGTACGGCTACACCTTC; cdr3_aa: CATSLAAYGYTF
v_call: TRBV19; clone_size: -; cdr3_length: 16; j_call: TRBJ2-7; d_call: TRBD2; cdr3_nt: TGTGCCAGTAGTCGACGCCGGACTAGCGGGAGGTACGAGCAGTACTTC; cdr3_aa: CASSRRRTSGRYEQYF
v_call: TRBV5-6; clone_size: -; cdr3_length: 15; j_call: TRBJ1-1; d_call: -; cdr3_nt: TGTGCCAGCAGCTTGGGGGTTACCTTGAACACTGAAGCTTTCTTT; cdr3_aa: CASSLGVTLNTEAFF
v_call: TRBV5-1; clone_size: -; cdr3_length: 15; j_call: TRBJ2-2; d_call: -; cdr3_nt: TGCGCCAGTGCCGCAATGAAGGGCCTGGACGGGGAGCTGTTTTTT; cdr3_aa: CASAAMKGLDGELFF
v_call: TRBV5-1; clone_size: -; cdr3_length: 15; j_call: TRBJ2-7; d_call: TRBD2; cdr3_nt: TGCGCCAGCAGCCCCGACTTAGCGGGAGTGGTGGAGCAGTACTTC; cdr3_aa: CASSPDLAGVVEQYF
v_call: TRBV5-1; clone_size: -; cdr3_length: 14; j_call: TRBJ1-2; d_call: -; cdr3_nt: TGCGCCAGCAGCTTATTGGTACAGGGCTATGGCTACACCTTC; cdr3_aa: CASSLLVQGYGYTF
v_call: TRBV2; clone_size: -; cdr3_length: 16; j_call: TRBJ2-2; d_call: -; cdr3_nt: TGTGCCAGCAAGGGCAGCCCTTTCGCGAACACCGGGGAGCTGTTTTTT; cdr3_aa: CASKGSPFANTGELFF
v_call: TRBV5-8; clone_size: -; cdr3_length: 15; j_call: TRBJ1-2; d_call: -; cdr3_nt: TGTGCCAGCAGCTTGTTAATTGACAGCAACTATGGCTACACCTTC; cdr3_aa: CASSLLIDSNYGYTF
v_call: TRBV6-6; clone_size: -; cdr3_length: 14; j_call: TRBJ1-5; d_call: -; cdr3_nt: TGTGCCAGCAGTCCCCGTGAGGGCAATCAGCCCCAGCATTTT; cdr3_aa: CASSPREGNQPQHF
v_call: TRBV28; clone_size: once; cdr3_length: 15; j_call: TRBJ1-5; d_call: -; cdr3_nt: TGTGCCAGCAGGCCATTTTCGGGTCGGGGCCAGCCCCAGCATTTT; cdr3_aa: CASRPFSGRGQPQHF
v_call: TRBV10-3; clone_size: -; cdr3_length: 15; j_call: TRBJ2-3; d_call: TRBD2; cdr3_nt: TGTGCCATCAGTGGGCGAGCGGGAGAGACAGATACGCAGTATTTT; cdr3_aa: CAISGRAGETDTQYF
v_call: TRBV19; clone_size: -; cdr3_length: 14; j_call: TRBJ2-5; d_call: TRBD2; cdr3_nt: TGTGCCAGTAGTATACGGCGGGGGGCGGAGACCCAGTACTTC; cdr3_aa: CASSIRRGAETQYF
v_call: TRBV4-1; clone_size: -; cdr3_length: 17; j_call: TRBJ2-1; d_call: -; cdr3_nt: TGCGCCAGCAGCCAAGAAACCCTTTACGGAAGCAACAATGAGCAGTTCTTC; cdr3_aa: CASSQETLYGSNNEQFF
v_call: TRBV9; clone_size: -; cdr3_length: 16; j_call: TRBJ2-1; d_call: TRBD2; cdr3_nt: TGTGCCAGCAGCGTAGGAGCCAGCGGGAGGGTCTATGAGCAGTTCTTC; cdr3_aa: CASSVGASGRVYEQFF
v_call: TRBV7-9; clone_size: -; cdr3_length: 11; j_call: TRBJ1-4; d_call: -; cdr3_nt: TGTGCCAGCAGCATCACGGAAAAACTGTTTTTT; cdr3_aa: CASSITEKLFF
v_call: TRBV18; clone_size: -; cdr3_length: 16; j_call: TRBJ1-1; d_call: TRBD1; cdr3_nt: TGTGCCAGCTCATCCATCTCCGGGACAGGGGTCTCTGAAGCTTTCTTT; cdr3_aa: CASSSISGTGVSEAFF
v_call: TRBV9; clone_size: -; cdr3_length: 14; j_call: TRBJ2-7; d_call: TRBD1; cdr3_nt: TGTGCCAGCAGCGCTGACTTCCGGGACAGGCCTCAGTACTTC; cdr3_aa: CASSADFRDRPQYF
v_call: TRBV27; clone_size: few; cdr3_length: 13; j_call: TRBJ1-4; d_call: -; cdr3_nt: TGTGCCAGCAGTCGGGGGGTTAGGGAAAAACTGTTTTTT; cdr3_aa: CASSRGVREKLFF
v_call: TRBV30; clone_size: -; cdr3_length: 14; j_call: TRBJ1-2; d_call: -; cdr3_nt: TGTGCCTGGAGTGTCGAGTCGTCCCCATATGGCTACACCTTC; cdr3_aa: CAWSVESSPYGYTF
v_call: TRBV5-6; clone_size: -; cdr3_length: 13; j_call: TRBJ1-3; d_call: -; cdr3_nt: TGTGCCAGCAGCCCCATCAGGGAGAACACCATATATTTT; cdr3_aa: CASSPIRENTIYF
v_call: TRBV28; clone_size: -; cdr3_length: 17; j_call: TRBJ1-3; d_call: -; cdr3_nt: TGTGCCAGCAGTACCTACTCGGGACTCCGCTCTGGAAACACCATATATTTT; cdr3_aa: CASSTYSGLRSGNTIYF
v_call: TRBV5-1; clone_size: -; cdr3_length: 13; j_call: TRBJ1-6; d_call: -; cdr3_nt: TGCGCCAGCCAAGGATCCTATAATTCACCCCTCCACTTT; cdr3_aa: CASQGSYNSPLHF
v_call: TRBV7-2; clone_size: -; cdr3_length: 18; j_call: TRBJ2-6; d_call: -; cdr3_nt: TGTGCCAGCAGCTTAGTCCCAGGGGCCCCCTCTGGGGCCAACGTCCTGACTTTC; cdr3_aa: CASSLVPGAPSGANVLTF
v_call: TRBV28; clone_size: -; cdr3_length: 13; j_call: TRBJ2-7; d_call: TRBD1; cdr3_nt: TGTGCCAGCAACCACGGGACAGTCTACGAGCAGTACTTC; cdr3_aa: CASNHGTVYEQYF